These 28 T cell receptor beta chains share one sample of origin, sequenced in a study of T cells in localized non-small cell lung cancer. Sequencing was performed with immunoSEQ multiplex PCR; in TCRdb, only in-frame clones are kept and a portion is missing. Of roughly 27,000 clones detected, approximately 89% appear once; the ten largest clones hold more than 25%. The sequences come from peripheral blood, collected before any cancer treatment. All receptors derive from a female donor older than 55 with stage I lung adenocarcinoma.

The chain couples TRBV7-3 to TRBJ2-1, with D uncertain. CDR1 and CDR2 from the germline V gene are SGHTA and FQGTGA. Trimming pared 4 bases from V and 6 bases from J, leaving 10 bases between. CDR3 length: 13 residues. CDR3 region: CASSSPISNEQFF. The DNA of the CDR3 is TGTGCCAGCAGCTCACCTATCAGCAATGAGCAGTTCTTC.

The chain joins TRBV11-1 to TRBJ2-1, with TRBD2 matching over 7 bases. Germline trimming cut 3 bases from V and 2 bases from J; bases unmatched to any gene: 13. The germline V gene has CDR1 SGHAT and CDR2 FQDESV (reference sequence). The CDR3 is 18 residues long. The CDR3 bases are TGTGCCAGCAGCTTCCGGGGGGACGCCCAAGGGACCTACAATGAGCAGTTCTTC. Protein: CASSFRGDAQGTYNEQFF.

This chain links TRBV4-1 with TRBJ1-5; D call uncertain. Trimming stripped 1 base from V and 9 bases from J, with 10 bases between. The CDR3 is 13 residues long. CDR1 MGHRA and CDR2 YSYEKL come from the germline V gene. The CDR3: CASSQVKSLPQHF. The CDR3 nucleotides read TGCGCCAGCAGCCAAGTCAAGTCTTTGCCCCAGCATTTT.

The chain has TRBV18 and TRBJ2-3, with D hard to call. Germline assignment: CDR1 KGHSH and CDR2 LQKENI. Trimming took 6 bases from V and 2 from J, leaving 15 bases between them. This CDR3 comprises 15 residues. The CDR3 DNA follows: TGTGCCAGCTCCACCAAAATAGGATCCACAGATACGCAGTATTTT. It is translated as CASSTKIGSTDTQYF.

The V and J genes are TRBV25-1 and TRBJ1-1; D gene ambiguous. The CDR3 consists of 13 residues. Trimming removed 5 bases from V and 1 base from J, with 8 bases in between. CDR1 and CDR2 from the germline V gene are MGHDK and SYGVNS. CDR3 region: CASSLAWNTEAFF. Written as DNA, the CDR3 is TGTGCCAGCAGTTTAGCCTGGAACACTGAAGCTTTCTTT.

This clone was counted between two and nine times. This chain joins TRBV19 and TRBJ1-1; D perhaps matches TRBD1 (6 bases). Trimming shortened V by 8 bases and J by 0 bases, and 13 bases separated the two germline ends. Germline V gene data show CDR1 as LNHDA and CDR2 as SQIVND (reference sequence). The CDR3 runs 14 residues. The CDR3, as DNA: TGTGCCAGTCTGGGGGGCAGTCTGAACACTGAAGCTTTCTTT. Amino acid sequence: CASLGGSLNTEAFF.

CDR3: CASSLGPQGRTEAFF. CDR3 sequence (DNA): TGTGCCAGCAGCTTAGGGCCCCAGGGTCGCACTGAAGCTTTCTTT. The chain is built from TRBV11-1 and TRBJ1-1; D is possibly TRBD1 (5 bases). V lost 1 base to trimming and J lost 4 bases, with 13 bases between them. This CDR3 has 15 amino acids. Germline lookup yields CDR1 SGHAT and CDR2 FQDESV (reference sequence).

The chain has TRBV29-1 and TRBJ2-1; D remains unclear. V was cut by 8 bases and J by 8 bases, with 13 bases left in between. Germline V gene data show CDR1 as SQVTM and CDR2 as ANQGSEA. CDR3 size: 11 residues. CDR3 amino acids: CSLLSWDEQFF. CDR3 coding DNA: TGCAGCCTCCTTTCTTGGGATGAGCAGTTCTTC.

This sequence joins TRBV7-9 and TRBJ2-7, with unresolved D. Germline-derived CDR1 and CDR2 are SEHNR and FQNEAQ (reference sequence). The CDR3 has 19 residues. V was shortened by 1 base and J by 0 bases, with 22 bases between the two germline ends. CDR3 amino acids: CASSLGYLSGYSFSYEQYF. CDR3 coding DNA: TGTGCCAGCAGCTTAGGGTATCTTTCAGGCTACAGTTTCTCCTACGAGCAGTACTTC.

V and J are TRBV19 and TRBJ2-7, with 10 positions matching TRBD1. This CDR3 contains 12 residues. CDR1 LNHDA and CDR2 SQIVND come from the germline V gene (reference sequence). The CDR3 loop is CATGTGVGEQYF. CDR3 nucleotide sequence: TGTGCTACCGGGACAGGGGTTGGCGAGCAGTACTTC. Full variable domain (missing parts from reference TRBV19 and TRBJ2-7): DGGITQSPKYLFRKEGQNVTLSCEQNLNHDAMYWYRQDPGQGLRLIYYSQIVNDFQKGDIAEGYSVSREKKESFPLTVTSAQKNPTAFYLCATGTGVGEQYFGPGTRLTVT.

J is TRBJ2-7 and V is TRBV18; TRBD2 aligns across 7 bases. The CDR3 covers 14 residues. CDR1 is KGHSH and CDR2 is LQKENI in the germline V gene. The V gene end was trimmed by 2 bases and the J gene end by 3 bases; junction bases not matched to a gene: 4. In DNA, the CDR3 is TGTGCCAGCTCACCAGGGGGGGTAGGCTACGAGCAGTACTTC. Its protein is CASSPGGVGYEQYF.

This clone was counted a single time. The chain joins TRBV19 to TRBJ2-1; no firm D call. This CDR3 has 17 amino acids. The germline V gene encodes CDR1 LNHDA and CDR2 SQIVND (reference sequence). Trimming shortened V by 4 bases and J by 0 bases, and 16 bases separated the two germline ends. CDR3 sequence reads: CASSSSRPQSSYNEQFF. DNA of the CDR3: TGTGCCAGTAGTAGCTCCCGTCCCCAGAGCTCCTACAATGAGCAGTTCTTC.

The J gene is TRBJ1-1, the V gene TRBV13; 7 bases align to TRBD1. Germline lookup yields CDR1 PRHDT and CDR2 FYEKMQ (reference sequence). This CDR3 is 15 amino acids long. After removal of 4 bases from V and 1 base from J, the junction contained 6 bases not matched to a gene. The CDR3 nucleotides are TGTGCCAGCAGCTGGTTACAGGGGCGGAACACTGAAGCTTTCTTT. It translates to CASSWLQGRNTEAFF. Together with reference TRBV13 and TRBJ1-1, the CDR3 gives the full variable domain: AAGVIQSPRHLIKEKRETATLKCYPIPRHDTVYWYQQGPGQDPQFLISFYEKMQSDKGSIPDRFSAQQFSDYHSELNMSSLELGDSALYFCASSWLQGRNTEAFFGQGTRLTVV.

This chain links TRBV7-9 with TRBJ2-3; D gene uncertain. Looked up from germline, CDR1 is SEHNR and CDR2 is FQNEAQ (reference sequence). The CDR3 totals 14 residues. Trimming left V 2 bases short and J 3 bases short, with 9 bases between. CDR3 residues: CASSLPQATDTQYF. The CDR3 DNA reads as TGTGCCAGCAGCTTACCCCAAGCAACAGATACGCAGTATTTT.

The chain recombines TRBV18 with TRBJ2-1, with 8 bases lining up with TRBD1. Germline assignment: CDR1 KGHSH and CDR2 LQKENI. CDR3 length: 16 residues. V was clipped by 1 base and J by 5 bases; unmatched bases: 7. The CDR3 coding sequence is TGTGCCAGCTCACCACTGGACAGGGTTTTGAACAATGAGCAGTTCTTC. Its protein is CASSPLDRVLNNEQFF.

This rearrangement joins TRBV9 to TRBJ1-2; tentatively, D is TRBD1 (5 bases). Trimming took off 4 bases at V and 0 bases at J, with 13 bases between the two ends. Germline V CDR1 and CDR2: SGDLS, YYNGEE. This CDR3 contains 15 residues. The DNA of the CDR3 is TGTGCCAGCAGCTCCGGCGGGGGATCTAACTATGGCTACACCTTC. As protein: CASSSGGGSNYGYTF.

This chain uses TRBV5-1 with TRBJ1-1, with 8 bases matching TRBD1. V shed 3 bases and J 3 bases; nucleotides not matched to a gene: 4. In germline, CDR1 is SGHRS, CDR2 YFSETQ. The CDR3 covers 14 residues. Written as DNA, the CDR3 is TGCGCCAGCAGCTATGGACAGGGTGACACTGAAGCTTTCTTT. It translates to CASSYGQGDTEAFF. Variable domain in full (rest from reference TRBV5-1 and TRBJ1-1): KAGVTQTPRYLIKTRGQQVTLSCSPISGHRSVSWYQQTPGQGLQFLFEYFSETQRNKGNFPGRFSGRQFSNSRSEMNVSTLELGDSALYLCASSYGQGDTEAFFGQGTRLTVV.

V gene TRBV21-1 combines with J gene TRBJ2-1. TRBV21-1 is termed a pseudogene. This CDR3 region has 12 residues. The CDR3 DNA reads as TGTGCCAGCTCCCGGGCTGGCAATGAGCAGTTCTTC. Translated, it gives CASSRAGNEQFF.

The rearrangement joins TRBV2 to TRBJ2-5; D may match TRBD1 or TRBD2 (5 bases each). Germline V gives CDR1 SNHLY, CDR2 FYNNEI. Between the trimmed V and J ends, which lost 8 bases and 1 base, there was a span of 11 bases. This CDR3 has 13 residues. CDR3 sequence (DNA): TGTGCCAGCGGGGACGTCCTCCAAGAGACCCAGTACTTC. Translation: CASGDVLQETQYF. Using reference TRBV2 and TRBJ2-5 for the parts outside the CDR3, the full variable domain is EPEVTQTPSHQVTQMGQEVILRCVPISNHLYFYWYRQILGQKVEFLVSFYNNEISEKSEIFDDQFSVERPDGSNFTLKIRSTKLEDSAMYFCASGDVLQETQYFGPGTRLLVL.

The V gene is TRBV21-1, the J gene TRBJ2-1; TRBD2 is the table's D call, not checked against the DNA. TRBV21-1 is a listed pseudogene. This CDR3 is 18 amino acids long. The DNA for the CDR3 is TGTGCCAGCAGCAAAATCAATGTGGGACTAGAAACCTACAATGAGCAGTTCTTC. This gives the protein CASSKINVGLETYNEQFF.

The rearrangement uses TRBV21-1 and TRBJ1-4. TRBV21-1 is shown as a pseudogene. CDR3 size: 16 residues. This chain's CDR3 is CASSKGPGVPNEKLFF. The DNA for the CDR3 is TGTGCCAGCAGCAAAGGTCCCGGCGTCCCTAATGAAAAACTGTTTTTT.

The V gene is TRBV19, the J gene TRBJ2-7, with D possibly TRBD1 on 5 matching bases. The CDR3 loop spans 14 amino acids. V was cut by 3 bases and J by 0 bases, with 9 bases left in between. Germline V gene data show CDR1 as LNHDA and CDR2 as SQIVND (reference sequence). The CDR3 protein is CASSIKGDSYEQYF. DNA of the CDR3: TGTGCCAGTAGTATTAAAGGGGACTCCTACGAGCAGTACTTC. The full variable domain, its missing parts supplied by reference TRBV19 and TRBJ2-7, is DGGITQSPKYLFRKEGQNVTLSCEQNLNHDAMYWYRQDPGQGLRLIYYSQIVNDFQKGDIAEGYSVSREKKESFPLTVTSAQKNPTAFYLCASSIKGDSYEQYFGPGTRLTVT.

This clone was counted only a few times. The J gene is TRBJ2-5, the V gene TRBV21-1. TRBV21-1 has pseudogene status. This CDR3 contains 14 residues. CDR3 DNA: TGTGCCAGCAGCCGGGACGCTCCGGAGGAGACCCAGTACTTC. This sequence encodes CASSRDAPEETQYF.

The CDR3 here is CASSPRPGQLNTEAFF. The CDR3 DNA is TGTGCCAGCAGCCCGAGGCCGGGACAGCTAAACACTGAAGCTTTCTTT. The chain is built from TRBV4-2 and TRBJ1-1; TRBD1 agrees at 7 bases. The trim removed 4 bases at V and 2 bases at J, leaving 10 bases unmatched. CDR3 length equals 16 residues. Germline V gene sequence: CDR1 LGHNA, CDR2 YNFKEQ.

The sample holds one count of this clone. The V gene is TRBV5-4, the J gene TRBJ2-3; D may be TRBD1 (6 bases). The CDR3 covers 15 residues. The germline CDR1 and CDR2 sequences are SGHNT and YYREEE (reference sequence). V was clipped by 5 bases and J by 2 bases, with 15 bases between them. The CDR3 region is CASRQDRMLTDTQYF. The CDR3, as DNA: TGTGCCAGCAGACAGGACAGAATGCTCACAGATACGCAGTATTTT.

This clone was found a few times. This sequence joins TRBV5-1 and TRBJ1-2; 7 nucleotides match TRBD1. The CDR3 is 16 amino acids. Germline V lookup: CDR1 SGHRS, CDR2 YFSETQ. V shed 4 bases and J 0 bases; nucleotides not matched to a gene: 9. The CDR3 bases are TGCGCCAGCAGCGACACAGGGGTCCAAGCTAACTATGGCTACACCTTC. Residues: CASSDTGVQANYGYTF.

This chain links TRBV2 with TRBJ2-7; tentative D call: TRBD1 (5 bases). Germline V gene lookup returns CDR1 SNHLY and CDR2 FYNNEI. Trimming removed 6 bases at V and 3 bases at J, with 9 bases between. The CDR3 length is 12 residues. CDR3 region: CASRYQGYEQYF. The CDR3 nucleotides read TGTGCCAGCAGATATCAGGGCTACGAGCAGTACTTC.

V gene TRBV11-3 combines with J gene TRBJ2-7; 8 bases are shared with TRBD2. V was pared by 5 bases and J by 4 bases, with 13 bases of the junction left unmatched. The germline V gene has CDR1 SGHNT and CDR2 YENEEA. The CDR3 covers 16 residues. CDR3: CASSLPQRENRYEQYF. DNA for the CDR3: TGTGCCAGCAGCCTTCCTCAGCGGGAGAATCGGTACGAGCAGTACTTC.